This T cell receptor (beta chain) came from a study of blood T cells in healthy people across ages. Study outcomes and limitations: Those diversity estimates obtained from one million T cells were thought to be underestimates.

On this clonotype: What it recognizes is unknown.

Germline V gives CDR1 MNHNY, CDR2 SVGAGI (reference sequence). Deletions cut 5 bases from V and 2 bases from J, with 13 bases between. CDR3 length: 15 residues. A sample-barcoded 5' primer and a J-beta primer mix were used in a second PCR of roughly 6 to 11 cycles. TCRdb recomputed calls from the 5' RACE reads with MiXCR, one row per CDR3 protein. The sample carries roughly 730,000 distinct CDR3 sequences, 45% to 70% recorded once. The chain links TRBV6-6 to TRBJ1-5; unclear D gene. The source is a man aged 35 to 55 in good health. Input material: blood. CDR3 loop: CASSPGQLGNQPQHF. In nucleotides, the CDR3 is TGTGCCAGCAGTCCCGGGCAGTTGGGCAATCAGCCCCAGCATTTT.